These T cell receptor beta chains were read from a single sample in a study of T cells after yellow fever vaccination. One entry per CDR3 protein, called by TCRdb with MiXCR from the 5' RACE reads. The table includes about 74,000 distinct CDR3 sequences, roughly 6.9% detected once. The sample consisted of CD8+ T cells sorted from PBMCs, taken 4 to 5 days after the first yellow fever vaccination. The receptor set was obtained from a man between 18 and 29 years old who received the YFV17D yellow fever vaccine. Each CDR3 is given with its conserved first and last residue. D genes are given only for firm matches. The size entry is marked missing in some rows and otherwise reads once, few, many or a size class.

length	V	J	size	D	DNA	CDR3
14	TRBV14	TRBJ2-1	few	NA	TGTGCCAGCAGCCAAGTCCTCTACTACAATGAGCAGTTCTTC	CASSQVLYYNEQFF
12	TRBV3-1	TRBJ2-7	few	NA	TGTGCCAGCAGCCAAGACGGCTACGAGCAGTACTTC	CASSQDGYEQYF
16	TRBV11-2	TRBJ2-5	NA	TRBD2	TGTGCCAGCAGCCCCCGGAGCGGGGGCCTCCATGAGACCCAGTACTTC	CASSPRSGGLHETQYF
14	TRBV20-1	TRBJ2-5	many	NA	TGCAGTGCTAGAGATCGTCGGAACCAAGAGACCCAGTACTTC	CSARDRRNQETQYF
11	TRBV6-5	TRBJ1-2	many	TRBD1	TGTGCCGGGACAGGGGTCTATGGCTACACCTTC	CAGTGVYGYTF
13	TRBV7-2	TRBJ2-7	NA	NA	TGTGCCAGCAGCTTCGGTAGGGAAGGCGAGCAGTACTTC	CASSFGREGEQYF
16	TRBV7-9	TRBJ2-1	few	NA	TGTGCCAGCAGCCCCACGGTATCATCCTACCCTAGTGAGCAGTTCTTC	CASSPTVSSYPSEQFF
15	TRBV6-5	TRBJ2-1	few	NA	TGTGCCAGCAGTTTGCGTGGGGGCCTATACAATGAGCAGTTCTTC	CASSLRGGLYNEQFF
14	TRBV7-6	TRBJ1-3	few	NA	TGTGCCAGCAGCTCTTTCGGAACTGGAAACACCATATATTTT	CASSSFGTGNTIYF
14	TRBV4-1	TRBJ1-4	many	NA	TGCGCCAGCAGCCAAGTTGCAGGGATTGAAAAACTGTTTTTT	CASSQVAGIEKLFF
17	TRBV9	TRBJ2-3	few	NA	TGTGCCAGCAGCGTCACCAATGGGGGATATAGCACAGATACGCAGTATTTT	CASSVTNGGYSTDTQYF
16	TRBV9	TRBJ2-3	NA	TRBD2	TGTGCCAGCAGCGTAGGATGGCGGGGGGCCACAGATACGCAGTATTTT	CASSVGWRGATDTQYF
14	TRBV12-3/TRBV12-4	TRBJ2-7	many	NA	TGTGCCAGCCGTGCATCAGGGACATGGCAAGAGCAGTACTTC	CASRASGTWQEQYF
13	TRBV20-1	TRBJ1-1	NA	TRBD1	TGCAGTGCCGAGGGACAGGAGAACACTGAAGCTTTCTTT	CSAEGQENTEAFF
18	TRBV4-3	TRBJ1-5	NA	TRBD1	TGCGCCAGCAGCCAAGATCAAAGTGGGACAGGGGGGAATCAGCCCCAGCATTTT	CASSQDQSGTGGNQPQHF
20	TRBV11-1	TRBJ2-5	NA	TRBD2	TGTGCCATCAGCTCCACTCGCCTAGCGGGGGGTCCACGTAGACAAGAGACCCAGTACTTC	CAISSTRLAGGPRRQETQYF
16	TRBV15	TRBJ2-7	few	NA	TGTGCCACCAGCACTTCTCGTAGCCAGGGACCTGAGGAGCAGTACTTC	CATSTSRSQGPEEQYF
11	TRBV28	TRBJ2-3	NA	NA	TGTGCCACCCATCAGGGGGATACGCAGTATTTT	CATHQGDTQYF
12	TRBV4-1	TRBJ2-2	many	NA	TGCGCCAGCAGCCGCCGCACCGGGGAGCTGTTTTTT	CASSRRTGELFF
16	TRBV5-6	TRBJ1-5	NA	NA	TGTGCCAGCCCCTATGAGCCCCGTAGGGGCAATCAGCCCCAGCATTTT	CASPYEPRRGNQPQHF
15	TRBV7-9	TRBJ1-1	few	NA	TGTGCCAGCAGCTTAGGTAGCTATGGAAACACTGAAGCTTTCTTT	CASSLGSYGNTEAFF
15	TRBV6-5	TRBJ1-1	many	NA	TGTGCCAGCAGTTACTTGGACGGGATGAACACTGAAGCTTTCTTT	CASSYLDGMNTEAFF
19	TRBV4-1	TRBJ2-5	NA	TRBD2	TGCGCCAGCAGCCAGCGCTCGGGACTAGCGGGGGGAGACCAAGAGACCCAGTACTTC	CASSQRSGLAGGDQETQYF
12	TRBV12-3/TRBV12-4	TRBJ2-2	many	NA	TGTGCCAGCAGTACAAGGCCCGGGGAGCTGTTTTTT	CASSTRPGELFF
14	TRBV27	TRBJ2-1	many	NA	TGTGCCAGCATGCAGGGGAGTTCCTACAATGAGCAGTTCTTC	CASMQGSSYNEQFF
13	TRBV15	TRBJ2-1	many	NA	TGTGCCACCAGCAGACGGGGTTTCAATGAGCAGTTCTTC	CATSRRGFNEQFF
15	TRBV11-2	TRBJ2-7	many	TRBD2	TGTGCCAGCAGCTTAGATCCGGGGGGCTCCTACGAGCAGTACTTC	CASSLDPGGSYEQYF
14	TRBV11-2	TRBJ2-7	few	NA	TGTGCCAGCAGCTTAGGGGACAACCCCTACGAGCAGTACTTC	CASSLGDNPYEQYF
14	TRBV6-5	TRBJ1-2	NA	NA	TGTGCCAGCAGTTACGAGGCTGGACAACTCGGCTACACCTTC	CASSYEAGQLGYTF
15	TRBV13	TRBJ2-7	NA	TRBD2	TGTGCCAGCAGCCGCATGGGTACTAGCGGGGACGAGCAGTACTTC	CASSRMGTSGDEQYF
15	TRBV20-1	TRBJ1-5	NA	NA	TGCAGTGCTAGAATTCAGGGGCGGGGGAATCAGCCCCAGCATTTT	CSARIQGRGNQPQHF
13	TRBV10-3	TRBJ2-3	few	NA	TGTGCCATCAGTCGGGACAGCACAGATACGCAGTATTTT	CAISRDSTDTQYF
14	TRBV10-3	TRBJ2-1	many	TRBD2	TGTGCCATCAGCTCTAGCGGGGGGGCAGGAGAGCAGTTCTTC	CAISSSGGAGEQFF
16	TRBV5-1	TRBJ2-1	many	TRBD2	TGCGCCAGCAGCTTGGGGTCTAGCGGGTCCAAAATTGAGCAGTTCTTC	CASSLGSSGSKIEQFF
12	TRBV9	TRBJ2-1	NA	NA	TGTGCCAGCAGGGCGTTGGGCAATGAGCAGTTCTTC	CASRALGNEQFF
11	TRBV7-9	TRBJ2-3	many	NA	TGTGCCAGCAGTTGGACAGATACGCAGTATTTT	CASSWTDTQYF
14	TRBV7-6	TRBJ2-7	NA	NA	TGTGCCAGCAGCTTGTTGGCAGGGGGGAACGAGCAGTACTTC	CASSLLAGGNEQYF
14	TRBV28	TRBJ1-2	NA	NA	TGTGCCATCAGTCCACAGGGTGATGGCTATGGCTACACCTTC	CAISPQGDGYGYTF
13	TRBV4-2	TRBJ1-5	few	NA	TGTGCCAGCAGCCAAGGGGGGAGTCAGCCCCAGCATTTT	CASSQGGSQPQHF
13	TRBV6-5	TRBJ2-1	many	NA	TGTGCCAGCAGTTACGCCCAGGTCAATGAGCAGTTCTTC	CASSYAQVNEQFF
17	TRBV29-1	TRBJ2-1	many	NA	TGCAGCGTTGTAGTCACGGGCCACCAACCCGGTTACAATGAGCAGTTCTTC	CSVVVTGHQPGYNEQFF
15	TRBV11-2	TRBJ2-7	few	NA	TGTGCCAGCAGCTTATGGCAGGGTGTCTCCTACGAGCAGTACTTC	CASSLWQGVSYEQYF
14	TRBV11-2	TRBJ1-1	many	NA	TGTGCCAGCAGCTCGTATGGGGGGGTGACTGAAGCTTTCTTT	CASSSYGGVTEAFF
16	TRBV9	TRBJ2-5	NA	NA	TGTGCCAGCAGCACCCCCTCCGCAGGGCCTATTGAGACCCAGTACTTC	CASSTPSAGPIETQYF
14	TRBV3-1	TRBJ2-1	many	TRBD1	TGTGCCAGCAGCCAAACAGGGGGATGGAATGAGCAGTTCTTC	CASSQTGGWNEQFF
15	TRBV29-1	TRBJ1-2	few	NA	TGCAGCGTTGAAGATACCAGGGCCCTCTCCTATGGCTACACCTTC	CSVEDTRALSYGYTF
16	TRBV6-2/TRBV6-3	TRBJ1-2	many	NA	TGTGCCAGCAGTTACTCGAACTTCGAGGGGACCTATGGCTACACCTTC	CASSYSNFEGTYGYTF
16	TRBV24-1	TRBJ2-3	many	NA	TGTGCCACCAGTGCTACCCCGGCAGGAAAATCAGATACGCAGTATTTT	CATSATPAGKSDTQYF